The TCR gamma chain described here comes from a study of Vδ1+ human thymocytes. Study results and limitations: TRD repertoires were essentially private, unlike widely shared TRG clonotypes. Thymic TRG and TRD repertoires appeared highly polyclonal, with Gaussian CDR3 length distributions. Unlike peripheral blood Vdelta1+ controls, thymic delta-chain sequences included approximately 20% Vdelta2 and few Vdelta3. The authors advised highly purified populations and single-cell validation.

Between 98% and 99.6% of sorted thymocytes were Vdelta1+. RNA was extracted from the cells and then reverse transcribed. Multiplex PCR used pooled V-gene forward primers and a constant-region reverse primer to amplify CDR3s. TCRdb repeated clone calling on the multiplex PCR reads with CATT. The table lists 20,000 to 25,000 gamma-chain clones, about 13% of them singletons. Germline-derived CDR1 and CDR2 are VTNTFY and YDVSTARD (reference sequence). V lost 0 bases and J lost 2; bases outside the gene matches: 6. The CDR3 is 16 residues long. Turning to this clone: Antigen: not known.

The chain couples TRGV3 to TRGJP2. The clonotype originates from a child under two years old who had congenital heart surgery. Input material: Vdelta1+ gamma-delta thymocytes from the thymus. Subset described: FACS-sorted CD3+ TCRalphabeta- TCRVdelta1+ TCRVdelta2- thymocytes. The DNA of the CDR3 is TGTGCCACCTGGGACAGGGGGGCGAGTAGTGATTGGATCAAGACGTTT. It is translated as CATWDRGASSDWIKTF.